A single sample gave rise to the 4 T cell receptor beta chains below, sequenced in a study of shared clonotypes between healthy human individuals (dated by TCRdb to 2020 to 2022). Receptor amplification or capture employed the immunoSEQ multiplex PCR assay. Not all clones reach the TCRdb copy of this immuneACCESS table, which keeps in-frame sequences only. Checked studies attribute under half of the gap to unresolved V genes and leave the rest unexplained. This sample comprises about 2.4 million clones, more than 80% of them detected only once. The leading ten clones occupy over 0.12% of the sample. The sequenced sample consisted of naive CD4+ T cells sorted from blood. Sample cell subset or site, as interpreted from the label and publication: CD45RA+ positively selected. Source of these receptors: a man between 18 and 35 years old in good health.

This chain connects TRBV5-1 to TRBJ1-4, with D possibly being TRBD1 (5 bases). Per germline, CDR1 SGHRS and CDR2 YFSETQ. Between the trimmed V and J ends, which lost 4 bases and 5 bases, there was a span of 15 bases. The CDR3 has 15 residues. CDR3 nucleotides: TGCGCCAGCAGCCCCGGGACGGCTGGGAATGAAAAACTGTTTTTT. Amino acids: CASSPGTAGNEKLFF.

The V and J genes are TRBV27 and TRBJ2-3, with 8 positions matching TRBD2. Germline values: CDR1 MNHEY, CDR2 SMNVEV (reference sequence). The V and J ends lost 10 bases and 5 bases, in that order; junction bases with no gene match: 11. CDR3 length: 14 amino acids. The CDR3 sequence: CATRGAGVRDTQYF. The DNA of the CDR3 is TGTGCCACCCGTGGAGCGGGGGTACGAGATACGCAGTATTTT.

Concerning this clone: The sample contains more than one DNA sequence encoding this CDR3. The chain joins TRBV11-2 to TRBJ2-6; D gene unclear. The CDR3 contains 13 residues. From germline, CDR1 is SGHAT and CDR2 FQNNGV. V was clipped by 3 bases and J by 4 bases, with 4 bases between them. The CDR3 spells CASSLGGANVLTF. The CDR3 coding sequence is TGTGCCAGCAGCTTGGGCGGGGCCAACGTCCTGACTTTC.

The chain combines TRBV12-5 with TRBJ1-3, with D uncertain. The CDR3 runs 16 residues. Germline CDR1 reads LGHNT; CDR2 reads FRNRAP. V lost 7 bases and J lost 0, with 16 bases in between. The CDR3 protein is CASAHKGPSSGNTIYF. CDR3 nucleotide sequence: TGTGCTAGTGCCCACAAAGGGCCCAGCTCTGGAAACACCATATATTTT.